This T cell receptor (beta chain) was sequenced for a study of cytomegalovirus exposure and HLA in healthy donors. Comments on this clone: The target antigen is unknown.

Study-level findings and limits: The investigators catalogued 164 TCR beta chains as cytomegalovirus-associated.

With 60 Vbeta and 13 Jbeta primers, the PCR was carried out. Profiling relied on immunoSEQ multiplex PCR, and the TCRdb table lists in-frame clones only, not all of them. The repertoire holds 75,000 to 90,000 clones, with about 73% as singletons. Trimming removed 0 bases from V and 0 bases from J, with 6 bases in between. Germline assignment: CDR1 SGHNT and CDR2 YYREEE (reference sequence). CDR3 length: 15 residues. The chain links TRBV5-4 to TRBJ2-2, with D possibly TRBD2 on 5 matching bases. The source is a man between 40 and 49 years old in good health and CMV-seronegative. Source material: PBMCs. Here the CDR3 DNA reads TGTGCCAGCAGCTTGGGAGCGGCGAACACCGGGGAGCTGTTTTTT. Its protein is CASSLGAANTGELFF.